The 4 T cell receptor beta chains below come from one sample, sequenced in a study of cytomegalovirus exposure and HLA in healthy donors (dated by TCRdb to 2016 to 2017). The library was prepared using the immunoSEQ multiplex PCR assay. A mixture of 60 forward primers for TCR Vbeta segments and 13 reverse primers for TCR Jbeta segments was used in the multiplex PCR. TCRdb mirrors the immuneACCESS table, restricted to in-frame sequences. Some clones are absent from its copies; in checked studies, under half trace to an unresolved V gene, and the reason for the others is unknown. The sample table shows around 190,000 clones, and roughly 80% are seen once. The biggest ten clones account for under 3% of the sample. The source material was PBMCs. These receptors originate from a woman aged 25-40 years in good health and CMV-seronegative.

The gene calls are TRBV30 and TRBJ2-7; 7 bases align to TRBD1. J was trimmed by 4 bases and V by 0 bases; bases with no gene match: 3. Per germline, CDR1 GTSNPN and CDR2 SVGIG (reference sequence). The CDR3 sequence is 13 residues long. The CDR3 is CAWSVGRGYEQYF. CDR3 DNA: TGTGCCTGGAGTGTGGGCAGGGGGTACGAGCAGTACTTC. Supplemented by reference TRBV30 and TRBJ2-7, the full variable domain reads SQTIHQWPATLVQPVGSPLSLECTVEGTSNPNLYWYRQAAGRGLQLLFYSVGIGQISSEVPQNLSASRPQDRQFILSSKKLLLSDSGFYLCAWSVGRGYEQYFGPGTRLTVT.

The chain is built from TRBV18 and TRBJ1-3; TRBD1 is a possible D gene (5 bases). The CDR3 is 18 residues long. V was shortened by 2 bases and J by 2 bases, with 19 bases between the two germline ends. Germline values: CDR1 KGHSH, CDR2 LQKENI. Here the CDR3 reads CASSPETGLYSAGNTIYF. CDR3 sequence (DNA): TGTGCCAGCTCACCAGAAACAGGCCTATACTCTGCTGGAAACACCATATATTTT.

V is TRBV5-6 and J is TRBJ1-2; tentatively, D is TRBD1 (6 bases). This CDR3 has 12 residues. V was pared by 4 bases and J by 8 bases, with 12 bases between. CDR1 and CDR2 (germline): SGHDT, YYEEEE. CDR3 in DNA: TGTGCCAGCAGCGTCTACAGGGAAGGCTACACCTTC. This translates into CASSVYREGYTF.

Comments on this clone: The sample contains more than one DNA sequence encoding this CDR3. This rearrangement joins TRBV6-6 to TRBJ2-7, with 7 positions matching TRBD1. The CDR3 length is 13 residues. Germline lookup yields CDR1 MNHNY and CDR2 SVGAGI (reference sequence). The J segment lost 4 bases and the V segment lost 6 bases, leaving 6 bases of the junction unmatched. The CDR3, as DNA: TGTGCCAGCAGCTGGGGACAGTCTTACGAGCAGTACTTC. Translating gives CASSWGQSYEQYF.